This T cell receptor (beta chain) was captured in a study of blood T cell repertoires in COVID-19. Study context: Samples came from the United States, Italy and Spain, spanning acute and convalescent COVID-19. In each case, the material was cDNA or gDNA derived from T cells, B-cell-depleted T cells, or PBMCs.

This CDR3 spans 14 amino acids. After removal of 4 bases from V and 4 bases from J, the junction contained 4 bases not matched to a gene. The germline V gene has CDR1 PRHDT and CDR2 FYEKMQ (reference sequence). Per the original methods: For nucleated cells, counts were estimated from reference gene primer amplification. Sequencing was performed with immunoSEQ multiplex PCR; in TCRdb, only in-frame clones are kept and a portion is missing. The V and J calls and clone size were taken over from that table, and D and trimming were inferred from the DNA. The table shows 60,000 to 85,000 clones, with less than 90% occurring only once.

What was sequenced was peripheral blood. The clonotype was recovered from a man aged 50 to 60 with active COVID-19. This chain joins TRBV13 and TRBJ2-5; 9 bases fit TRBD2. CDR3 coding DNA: TGTGCCAGCAGCTCCGCGGGGGGGGTAGAGACCCAGTACTTC. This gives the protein CASSSAGGVETQYF.